This T cell receptor (beta chain) was sequenced for a study of cytomegalovirus exposure and HLA in healthy donors. Whole-study results and caveats: Exclusion as indistinguishable affected some V segments, including TRBV6-2 and TRBV6-3.

Worth noting for this clone: The antigen remains undetermined.

PCR amplification relied on 60 Vbeta primers (plus 13 Jbeta primers). Data came from immunoSEQ multiplex PCR; TCRdb stores just in-frame clones and leaves some out. The sample consists of 150,000 to 200,000 clones, roughly 78% of them appearing once. CDR3 length equals 13 residues. V dropped 1 base and J dropped 3 bases, with 7 bases sitting between them. CDR1 and CDR2 (germline): SGHNT, YYREEE (reference sequence). The sequencing sample was made of PBMCs. This sequence originates from a woman between 45 and 65 years old in good health and CMV-seropositive. V usage is TRBV5-4 and J usage is TRBJ2-5, with D uncertain. In DNA form, the CDR3 reads TGTGCCAGCAGCTTGTATACTAAAGAGACCCAGTACTTC. Protein product: CASSLYTKETQYF.